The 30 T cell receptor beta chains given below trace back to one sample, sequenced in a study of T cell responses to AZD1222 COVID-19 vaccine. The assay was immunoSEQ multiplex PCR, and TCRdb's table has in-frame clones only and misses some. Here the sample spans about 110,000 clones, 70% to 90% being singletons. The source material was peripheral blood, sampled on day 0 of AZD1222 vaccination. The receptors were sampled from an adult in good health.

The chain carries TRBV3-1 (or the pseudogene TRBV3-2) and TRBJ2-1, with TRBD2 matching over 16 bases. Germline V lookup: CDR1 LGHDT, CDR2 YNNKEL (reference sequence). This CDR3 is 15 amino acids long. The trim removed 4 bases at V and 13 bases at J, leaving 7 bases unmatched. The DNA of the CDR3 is TGTGCCAGCAGCCCCGGGACTAGCGGGGGGGCGTCTCAGTTCTTC. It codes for CASSPGTSGGASQFF.

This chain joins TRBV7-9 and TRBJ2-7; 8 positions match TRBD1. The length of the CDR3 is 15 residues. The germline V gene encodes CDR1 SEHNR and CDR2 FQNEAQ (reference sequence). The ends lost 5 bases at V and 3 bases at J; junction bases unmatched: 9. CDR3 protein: CASSTPDRGFYEQYF. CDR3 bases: TGTGCCAGCAGCACCCCCGACAGGGGATTCTACGAGCAGTACTTC.

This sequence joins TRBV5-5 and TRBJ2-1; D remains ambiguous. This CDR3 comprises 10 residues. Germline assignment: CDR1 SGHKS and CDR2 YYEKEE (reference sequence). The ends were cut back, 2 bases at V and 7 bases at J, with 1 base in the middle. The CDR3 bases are TGTGCCAGCAGCTTTAATGAGCAGTTCTTC. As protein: CASSFNEQFF.

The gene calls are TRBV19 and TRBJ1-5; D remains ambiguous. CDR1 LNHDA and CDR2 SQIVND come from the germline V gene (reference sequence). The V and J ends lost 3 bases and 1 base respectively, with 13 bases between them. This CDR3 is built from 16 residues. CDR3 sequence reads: CASSMLGGLSNQPQHF. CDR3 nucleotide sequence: TGTGCCAGTAGTATGTTAGGTGGGTTAAGCAATCAGCCCCAGCATTTT.

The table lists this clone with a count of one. The CDR3 DNA reads TGTGCCAGCGGACCCGCTAGGAGTTGGGCCGGGGAGCTGTTTTTT. It codes for CASGPARSWAGELFF. The chain links TRBV7-9 to TRBJ2-2, with D hard to call. The CDR3 has 15 amino acids. The ends were cut back, 8 bases at V and 6 bases at J, with 19 bases in the middle. From germline, CDR1 is SEHNR and CDR2 FQNEAQ (reference sequence).

Written as DNA, the CDR3 is TGTGCCAGCAGCCAAGATTTTACTCTGGATTCCTACGAGCAGTACTTC. Its translation: CASSQDFTLDSYEQYF. This sequence joins TRBV3-1 (or the pseudogene TRBV3-2) and TRBJ2-7, with D unclear. This CDR3 has 16 amino acids. The V gene's germline CDR1 is LGHDT and CDR2 YNNKEL (reference sequence). V lost 0 bases and J 1 base, leaving 13 bases between the germline ends.

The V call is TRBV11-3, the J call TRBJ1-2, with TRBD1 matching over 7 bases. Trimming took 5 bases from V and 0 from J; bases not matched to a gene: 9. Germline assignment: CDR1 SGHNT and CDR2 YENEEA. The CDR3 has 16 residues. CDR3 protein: CASSPIGTVANYGYTF. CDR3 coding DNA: TGTGCCAGCAGCCCCATTGGGACAGTTGCTAACTATGGCTACACCTTC.

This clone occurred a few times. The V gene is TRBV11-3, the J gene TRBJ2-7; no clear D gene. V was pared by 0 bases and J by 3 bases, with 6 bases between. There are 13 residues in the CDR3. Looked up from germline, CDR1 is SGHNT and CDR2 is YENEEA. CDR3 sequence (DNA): TGTGCCAGCAGCTTAGATCCCCGCTACGAGCAGTACTTC. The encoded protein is CASSLDPRYEQYF. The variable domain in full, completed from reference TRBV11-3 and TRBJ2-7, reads EAGVVQSPRYKIIEKKQPVAFWCNPISGHNTLYWYLQNLGQGPELLIRYENEEAVDDSQLPKDRFSAERLKGVDSTLKIQPAELGDSAVYLCASSLDPRYEQYFGPGTRLTVT.

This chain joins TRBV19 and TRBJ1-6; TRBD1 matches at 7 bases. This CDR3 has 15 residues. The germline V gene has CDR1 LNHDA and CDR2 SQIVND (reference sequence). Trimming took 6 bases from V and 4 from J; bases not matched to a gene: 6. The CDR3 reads CASRTTGTYNSPLHF. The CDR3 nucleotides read TGTGCCAGTAGGACGACAGGGACGTATAATTCACCCCTCCACTTT.

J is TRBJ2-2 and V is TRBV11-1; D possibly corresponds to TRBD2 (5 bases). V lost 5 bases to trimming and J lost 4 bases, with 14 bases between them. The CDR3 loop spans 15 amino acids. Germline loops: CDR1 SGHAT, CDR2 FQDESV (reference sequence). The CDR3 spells CASSPNGVATGELFF. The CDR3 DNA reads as TGTGCCAGCAGCCCCAACGGGGTAGCCACCGGGGAGCTGTTTTTT.

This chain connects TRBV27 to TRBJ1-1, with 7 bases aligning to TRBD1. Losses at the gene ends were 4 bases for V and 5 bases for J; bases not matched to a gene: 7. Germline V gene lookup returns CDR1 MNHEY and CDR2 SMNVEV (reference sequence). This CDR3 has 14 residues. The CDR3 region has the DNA TGTGCCAGCAGTTATTCGGCAGGGGGGACTGAAGCTTTCTTT. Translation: CASSYSAGGTEAFF.

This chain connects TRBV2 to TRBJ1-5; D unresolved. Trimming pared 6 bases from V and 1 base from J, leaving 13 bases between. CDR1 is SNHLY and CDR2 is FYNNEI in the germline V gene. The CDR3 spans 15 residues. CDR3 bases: TGTGCCAGCAGGGCGACTTCCGCAAGCAATCAGCCCCAGCATTTT. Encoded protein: CASRATSASNQPQHF.

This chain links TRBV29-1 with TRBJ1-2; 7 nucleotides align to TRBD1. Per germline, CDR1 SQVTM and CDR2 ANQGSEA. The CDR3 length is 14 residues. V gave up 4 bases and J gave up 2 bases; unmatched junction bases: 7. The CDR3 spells CSVVPGQKNYGYTF. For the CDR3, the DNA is TGCAGCGTTGTTCCGGGACAGAAGAACTATGGCTACACCTTC.

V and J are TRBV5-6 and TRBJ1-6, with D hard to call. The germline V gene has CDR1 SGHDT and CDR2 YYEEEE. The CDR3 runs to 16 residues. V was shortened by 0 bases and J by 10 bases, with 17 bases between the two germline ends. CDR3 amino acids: CASSLGSGSLRSPLHF. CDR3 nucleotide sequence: TGTGCCAGCAGCTTGGGATCCGGGTCCCTAAGATCACCCCTCCACTTT.

This CDR3 reads CASNRAGVWSTGELFF. For the CDR3, the DNA is TGTGCCAGCAATCGGGCGGGGGTTTGGAGCACCGGGGAGCTGTTTTTT. This chain joins TRBV3-1 (or the pseudogene TRBV3-2) and TRBJ2-2; 7 nucleotides align to TRBD2. The CDR3 is 16 amino acids. The germline V gene encodes CDR1 LGHDT and CDR2 YNNKEL (reference sequence). Unmatched junction bases numbered 12, after V lost 7 bases and J lost 4 bases.

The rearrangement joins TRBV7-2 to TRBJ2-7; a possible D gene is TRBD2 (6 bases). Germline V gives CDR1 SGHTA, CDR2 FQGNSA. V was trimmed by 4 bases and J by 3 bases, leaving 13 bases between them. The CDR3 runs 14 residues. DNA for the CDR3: TGTGCCAGCAGCTCCGGGACTCTCAACTACGAGCAGTACTTC. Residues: CASSSGTLNYEQYF.

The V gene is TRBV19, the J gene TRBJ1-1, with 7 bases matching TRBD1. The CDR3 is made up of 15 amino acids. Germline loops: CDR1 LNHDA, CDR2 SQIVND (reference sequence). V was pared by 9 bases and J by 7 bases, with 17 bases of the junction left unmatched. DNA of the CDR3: TGTGCCAGCAAGCTTACTCGGGACAGCTGGTTTGAAGCTTTCTTT. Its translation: CASKLTRDSWFEAFF.

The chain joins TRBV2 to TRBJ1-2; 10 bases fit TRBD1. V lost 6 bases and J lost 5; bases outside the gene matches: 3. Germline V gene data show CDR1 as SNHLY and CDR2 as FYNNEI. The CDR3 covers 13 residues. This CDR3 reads CASSEDRGYGYTF. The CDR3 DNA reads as TGTGCCAGCAGCGAGGACAGGGGGTATGGCTACACCTTC.

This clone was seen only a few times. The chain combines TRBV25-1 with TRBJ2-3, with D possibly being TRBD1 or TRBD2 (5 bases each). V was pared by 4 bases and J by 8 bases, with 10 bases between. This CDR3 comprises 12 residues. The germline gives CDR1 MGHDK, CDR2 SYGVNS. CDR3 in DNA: TGTGCCAGCAGTGGGGGGTATGTTACGCAGTATTTT. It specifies CASSGGYVTQYF.

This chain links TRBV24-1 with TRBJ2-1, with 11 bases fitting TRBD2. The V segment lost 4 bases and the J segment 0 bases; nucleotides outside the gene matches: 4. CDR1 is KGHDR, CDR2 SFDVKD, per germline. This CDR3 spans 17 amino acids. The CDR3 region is CATSEATSGGSYNEQFF. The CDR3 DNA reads TGTGCCACCAGTGAAGCTACTAGCGGGGGCTCCTACAATGAGCAGTTCTTC.

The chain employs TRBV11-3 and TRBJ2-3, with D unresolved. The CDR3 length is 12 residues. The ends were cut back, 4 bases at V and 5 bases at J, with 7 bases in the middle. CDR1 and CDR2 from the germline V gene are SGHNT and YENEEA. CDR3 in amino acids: CASSWVGDTQYF. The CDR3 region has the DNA TGTGCCAGCAGCTGGGTCGGAGATACGCAGTATTTT.

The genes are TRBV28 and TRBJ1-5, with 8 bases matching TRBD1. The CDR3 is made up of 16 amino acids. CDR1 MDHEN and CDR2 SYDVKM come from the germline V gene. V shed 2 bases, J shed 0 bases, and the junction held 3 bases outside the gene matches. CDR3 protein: CASSLGTGHSNQPQHF. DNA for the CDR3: TGTGCCAGCAGTTTAGGGACAGGACATAGCAATCAGCCCCAGCATTTT.

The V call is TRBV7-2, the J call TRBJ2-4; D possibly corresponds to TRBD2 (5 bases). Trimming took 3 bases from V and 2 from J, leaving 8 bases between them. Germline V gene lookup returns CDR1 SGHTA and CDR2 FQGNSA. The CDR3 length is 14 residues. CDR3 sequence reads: CASSLGSTKNIQYF. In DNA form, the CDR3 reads TGTGCCAGCAGCTTGGGGAGTACCAAAAACATTCAGTACTTC.

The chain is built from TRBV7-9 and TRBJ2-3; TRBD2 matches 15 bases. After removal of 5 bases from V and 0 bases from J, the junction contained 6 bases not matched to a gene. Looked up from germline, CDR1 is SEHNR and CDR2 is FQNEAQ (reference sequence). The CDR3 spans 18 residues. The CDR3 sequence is CASSQGLAGGISTDTQYF. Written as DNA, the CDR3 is TGTGCCAGCAGCCAGGGACTAGCGGGAGGAATCAGCACAGATACGCAGTATTTT.

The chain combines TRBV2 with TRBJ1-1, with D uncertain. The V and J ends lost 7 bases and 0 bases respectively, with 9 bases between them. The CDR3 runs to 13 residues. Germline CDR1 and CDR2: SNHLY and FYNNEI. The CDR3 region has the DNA TGTGCCAGCAACCTTGATTTGAACACTGAAGCTTTCTTT. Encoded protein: CASNLDLNTEAFF.

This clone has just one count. The CDR3 DNA is TGTGCCAGCAAAAATATAGGAACAAACTTTAATCAGCCCCAGCATTTT. Translated: CASKNIGTNFNQPQHF. The V gene is TRBV28, the J gene TRBJ1-5; D is undetermined. Germline assignment: CDR1 MDHEN and CDR2 SYDVKM. V lost 7 bases to trimming and J lost 4 bases, with 20 bases between them. CDR3 length: 16 amino acids.

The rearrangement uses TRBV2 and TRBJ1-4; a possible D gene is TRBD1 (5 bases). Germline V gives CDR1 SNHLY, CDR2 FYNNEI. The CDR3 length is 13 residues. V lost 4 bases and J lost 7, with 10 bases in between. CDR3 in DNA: TGTGCCAGCAGTGTCGGGGCGGTTGAAAAACTGTTTTTT. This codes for CASSVGAVEKLFF. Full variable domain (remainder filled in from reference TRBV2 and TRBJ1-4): EPEVTQTPSHQVTQMGQEVILRCVPISNHLYFYWYRQILGQKVEFLVSFYNNEISEKSEIFDDQFSVERPDGSNFTLKIRSTKLEDSAMYFCASSVGAVEKLFFGSGTQLSVL.

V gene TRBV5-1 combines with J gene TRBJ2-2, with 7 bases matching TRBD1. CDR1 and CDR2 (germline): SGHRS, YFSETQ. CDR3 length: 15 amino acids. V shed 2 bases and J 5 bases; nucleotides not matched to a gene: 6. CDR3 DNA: TGCGCCAGCAGCTTACTTACAGGGGTGACCGGGGAGCTGTTTTTT. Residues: CASSLLTGVTGELFF.

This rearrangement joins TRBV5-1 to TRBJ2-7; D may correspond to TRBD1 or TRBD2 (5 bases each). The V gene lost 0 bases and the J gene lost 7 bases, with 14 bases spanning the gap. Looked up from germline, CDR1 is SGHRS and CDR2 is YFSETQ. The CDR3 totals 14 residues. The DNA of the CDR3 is TGCGCCAGCAGCTTGGTCGGACGAGGGGAAGAGCAGTACTTC. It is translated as CASSLVGRGEEQYF.

CDR3 region: CATSEWVNNQPQHF. The CDR3, as DNA: TGTGCCACCAGCGAGTGGGTTAACAATCAGCCCCAGCATTTT. The genes are TRBV15 and TRBJ1-5, with D uncertain. Germline CDR1 reads LNHNV; CDR2 reads YYDKDF (reference sequence). This CDR3 comprises 14 residues. The V end was cut by 5 bases, the J end by 3 bases, with 11 bases between.